These T cell receptor beta chains were read from a single sample in a study of CD8 T cells in acute hepatitis C reinfection. Data came from immunoSEQ multiplex PCR; TCRdb stores just in-frame clones and leaves some out. The data hold 2,000 to 3,000 clones, with approximately 67% observed a single time. The sequenced sample was HCV NS3-1073 tetramer-sorted CD8+ T cells from PBMCs, obtained at follow-up. Receptors originate from a man aged 35-49 years who spontaneously cleared hepatitis C infection. CDR3s include the opening cysteine and the closing phenylalanine or tryptophan. D genes are given only for firm matches.

CASSLTRREQFF NA TRBV5-6
CSVETGTGADEQFF TRBD1 TRBV29-1
CASSELGALNEQYF NA TRBV2
CASSASGSAGYTF NA TRBV27
CASSSTTELGYTF NA TRBV6-5
CSVKDRVDEKLFF TRBD1 TRBV29-1
CASSLGDYLYEQYF TRBD2 TRBV5-1
CASRVAGYVEQYF NA TRBV27
CASSLSGPWGEKLFF NA TRBV13
CASSLGPRQGAHEQYF TRBD1 TRBV7-2
CASSPSRGGQPQHF NA TRBV6-6
CASSTSSSLWYEQYF NA TRBV13
CASSHGTGYSEQYF TRBD1 TRBV4-3
CSSLGGSPTGGTEAFF NA TRBV29-1
CASSLAGGPHEQYF TRBD2 TRBV7-2
CASSQPGTYEQYF NA TRBV4-1
CASSPSENEQYF NA TRBV9
CASSQVTGEPDTQYF NA TRBV4-3
CASSLLAGGTGELFF TRBD2 TRBV13
CASSYLEGGGTEAFF NA TRBV6-5
CASSYVPYYGYTF NA TRBV6-6
CAWSIGIGYTF NA TRBV30
CASSAPDRGSYEQYF TRBD1 TRBV25-1
CARSPGCDGKKYGYTF NA TRBV5-3
CASSLGAGDRSYNSPLHF NA TRBV7-8
CAWGGPPGETQYF NA TRBV30
CASTDLTSANTGELFF TRBD2 TRBV28
CASSQDPGANVLTF NA TRBV4-3
CASSKALKQVDEKLFF NA TRBV21-1
CASSEVEQGNYGYTF NA TRBV6-1
CASKPRGGNTEAFF NA TRBV6-6
CSAEGGEQFF NA TRBV20-1